This TCR beta chain comes out of a study of T-cell reconstitution after alpha-beta-depleted transplantation in children. As it was prepared, the TCRbeta library received unique molecular identifiers. TCRdb ran MiXCR on the PCR reads and lists one entry per CDR3 protein. The data contain around 700,000 distinct CDR3 sequences, under 15% of them singletons. Trimming took off 0 bases at V and 5 bases at J, with 19 bases between the two ends. Germline V gives CDR1 SGHAT, CDR2 FQNNGV. The CDR3 totals 17 residues. The V gene is TRBV11-2, the J gene TRBJ2-5; D unclear. This receptor was obtained from a girl aged 2 to 10 with congenital amegakaryocytic thrombocytopenia, due to receive a stem cell transplant. The starting material was PBMCs, obtained before TCRalphabeta/CD19-depleted stem cell transplant. The chain's CDR3 is CASSLEYWSWVLETQYF. The CDR3 DNA reads TGTGCCAGCAGCTTAGAGTACTGGAGTTGGGTTTTGGAGACCCAGTACTTC.